Below are 20 T cell receptor beta chains sequenced from a single sample in a study of blood T cells in healthy people across ages (dated by TCRdb to about 2015). Libraries came from 5' RACE. TCRdb shows the sequencer as Illumina HiSeq 2500. A second roughly 6 to 11 cycle PCR used a sample-barcoded 5' primer and a J-beta primer mix. TCRdb trimmed public reads at Q25 via fastp, called clones via MiXCR and kept in-frame beta chains. Entries are consolidated by CDR3 protein sequence, retaining the most common genes and DNA. For this sample the table gives hundreds of thousands of distinct CDR3 sequences, of which 55% to 70% were detected only once. Over 20% of the sample is in the top ten clones. The sequenced sample was blood. The receptors come from a young man in good health.

This chain joins TRBV7-2 and TRBJ2-7, with TRBD2 identical over 12 bases. The DNA matches TRBJ2-5 better at its end, which makes the J call doubtful. The CDR3 covers 15 residues. CDR1 is SGHTA, CDR2 FQGNSA, per germline. CDR3 loop: CASSSGTSGRKTQYF. CDR3 nucleotide sequence: TGTGCCAGCAGCTCCGGAACTAGCGGGAGGAAGACCCAGTACTTC.

The count of this clonotype is one. This chain connects TRBV11-2 to TRBJ2-5, with D uncertain. The J call is uncertain, as TRBJ2-7 better fits the DNA end. CDR1 and CDR2 from the germline V gene are SGHAT and FQNNGV. The length of the CDR3 is 15 residues. DNA for the CDR3: TGTGCCAGCAGCTTAGCGGGCAGGCCCCCCTACGAGCAGTACTTC. This sequence encodes CASSLAGRPPYEQYF.

The gene calls are TRBV20-1 and TRBJ1-1; TRBD1 might be the D (5 bases). Trimming removed 3 bases at V and 6 bases at J, with 17 bases between. Germline V lookup: CDR1 DFQATT, CDR2 SNEGSKA (reference sequence). CDR3 size: 14 residues. In DNA form, the CDR3 reads TGCAGTGCTAGGGACCAGGGACTCGGCTCTGAAGCTTTCTTT. This translates into CSARDQGLGSEAFF.

The chain joins TRBV27 to TRBJ2-3, with D tentatively TRBD2 (6 bases). Germline loops: CDR1 MNHEY, CDR2 SMNVEV (reference sequence). Trimming cost V 1 base and J 5 bases, with 19 bases left between them. The CDR3 spans 17 residues. The CDR3, as DNA: TGTGCCAGCAGTTTATTTCGCAAGGATTGGGGAGGAGATACGCAGTATTTT. Translated, it gives CASSLFRKDWGGDTQYF.

This sequence joins TRBV18 and TRBJ1-1; D gene uncertain. The CDR3 consists of 12 residues. Trimming pared 4 bases from V and 3 bases from J, leaving 6 bases between. CDR1 is KGHSH, CDR2 LQKENI, per germline. The CDR3 nucleotides are TGTGCCAGCTCACTGGCTGACACTGAAGCTTTCTTT. This gives the protein CASSLADTEAFF.

The chain couples TRBV18 to TRBJ1-2; D gene ambiguous. This CDR3 has 16 amino acids. CDR1 KGHSH and CDR2 LQKENI come from the germline V gene. Trimming pared 3 bases from V and 6 bases from J, leaving 20 bases between. CDR3 nucleotide sequence: TGTGCCAGCTCACCGCCCTCGACTTTGGAATCGGATGGCTACACCTTC. It encodes CASSPPSTLESDGYTF.

This sequence joins TRBV18 and TRBJ2-7, with a weak D call TRBD1 (5 bases). Per the germline V gene, CDR1 is KGHSH and CDR2 is LQKENI. The CDR3 loop spans 15 amino acids. The V gene lost 3 bases and the J gene lost 2 bases, with 14 bases spanning the gap. CDR3: CASSPDRQQAYEQYF. The CDR3 DNA is TGTGCCAGCTCACCCGATAGACAGCAAGCCTACGAGCAGTACTTC.

The chain joins TRBV2 to TRBJ2-6, with unresolved D. The CDR3 loop spans 15 amino acids. V lost 6 bases and J 0 bases, leaving 9 bases between the germline ends. Germline V CDR1 and CDR2: SNHLY, FYNNEI. The DNA for the CDR3 is TGTGCCAGCAGAGATGAGAGCTCTGGGGCCAACGTCCTGACTTTC. Translation: CASRDESSGANVLTF.

V is TRBV5-6 and J is TRBJ1-1; D is undetermined. Trimming took off 3 bases at V and 4 bases at J, with 7 bases between the two ends. Germline V gene sequence: CDR1 SGHDT, CDR2 YYEEEE. CDR3 length equals 12 residues. CDR3 nucleotides: TGTGCCAGCAGCTGGAGGTTCACTGAAGCTTTCTTT. Translation: CASSWRFTEAFF.

The V call is TRBV28, the J call TRBJ2-7, with 7 positions matching TRBD1. This CDR3 comprises 13 residues. The germline CDR1 and CDR2 sequences are MDHEN and SYDVKM. The trim removed 6 bases at V and 5 bases at J, leaving 7 bases unmatched. The CDR3 spells CASSKTGVDEQYF. CDR3 bases: TGTGCCAGCAGCAAAACAGGGGTGGACGAGCAGTACTTC.

The chain couples TRBV7-3 to TRBJ2-4; D could derive from TRBD1 or TRBD2 (5 bases each). CDR3 length: 14 amino acids. V lost 5 bases, J lost 5 bases, and 13 bases lay in between. Per the germline V gene, CDR1 is SGHTA and CDR2 is FQGTGA. Written as DNA, the CDR3 is TGTGCCAGCAGCCCCGGTGGGGGTGAAAACATTCAGTACTTC. Protein product: CASSPGGGENIQYF.

This clonotype has a handful of counts. This chain joins TRBV10-3 and TRBJ1-2, with D possibly being TRBD1 (5 bases). Germline CDR1 is ENHRY and CDR2 is SYGVKD. CDR3 length: 14 amino acids. Trimming took 10 bases from V and 0 from J, leaving 15 bases between them. The CDR3 DNA sequence: TGTGCCACCATTCAAGAACAGGCTAACTATGGCTACACCTTC. Residues: CATIQEQANYGYTF.

The chain employs TRBV4-2 and TRBJ2-3; 10 nucleotides agree with TRBD2. The germline CDR1 and CDR2 sequences are LGHNA and YNFKEQ. The CDR3 is 17 amino acids. Trimming at V came to 0 bases and at J to 4 bases, leaving 7 bases not matched to a gene. CDR3 region: CASSQDSKRGGPDTQYF. In nucleotides, the CDR3 is TGTGCCAGCAGCCAAGATTCCAAGCGGGGGGGTCCAGATACGCAGTATTTT.

CDR3 loop: CATSRDVYYEQYF. CDR3 DNA: TGTGCCACCAGCAGGGACGTCTACTACGAGCAGTACTTC. This chain links TRBV15 with TRBJ2-7, with no clear D. V gave up 3 bases and J gave up 3 bases, with 9 bases separating them. CDR1 and CDR2 (germline): LNHNV, YYDKDF (reference sequence). The CDR3 has 13 residues.

The chain carries TRBV20-1 and TRBJ2-1; 7 bases are shared with TRBD1. The V gene end was trimmed by 5 bases and the J gene end by 10 bases; junction bases not matched to a gene: 14. This CDR3 is 14 amino acids long. The germline CDR1 and CDR2 sequences are DFQATT and SNEGSKA (reference sequence). Here the CDR3 DNA reads TGCAGTGCTGAAGGCGGACAGGTCTCCAACGAGCAGTTCTTC. This translates into CSAEGGQVSNEQFF.

V gene TRBV3-1 combines with J gene TRBJ2-5, with D tentatively TRBD2 (6 bases). CDR1 and CDR2 (germline): LGHDT, YNNKEL (reference sequence). The CDR3 is 20 residues long. Trimming left V 0 bases short and J 0 bases short, with 23 bases between. CDR3 bases: TGTGCCAGCAGCCAAGAGGGTATTATGTTAGCGGCGGGGTACCAAGAGACCCAGTACTTC. It is translated as CASSQEGIMLAAGYQETQYF.

This chain links TRBV5-1 with TRBJ2-7; 9 bases line up with TRBD2. The CDR3 has 14 residues. V was clipped by 6 bases and J by 2 bases; unmatched bases: 6. Germline loops: CDR1 SGHRS, CDR2 YFSETQ. The CDR3 nucleotides are TGCGCCAGCACCGGGACTAGCAAACCCTACGAGCAGTACTTC. It specifies CASTGTSKPYEQYF.

The chain uses TRBV7-2 and TRBJ1-5; D unresolved. Germline V CDR1 and CDR2: SGHTA, FQGNSA. The CDR3 loop spans 14 amino acids. V lost 7 bases and J 0 bases, leaving 10 bases between the germline ends. This chain's CDR3 is CASTRGYSNQPQHF. The CDR3 DNA follows: TGTGCCAGCACCAGAGGGTATAGCAATCAGCCCCAGCATTTT.

CDR3 DNA: TGTGCCAGCACCCAGCTAGCGGGAGTTGACAATGAGCAGTTCTTC. It encodes CASTQLAGVDNEQFF. This rearrangement joins TRBV6-2 or TRBV6-3 to TRBJ2-1, with 10 bases identical to TRBD2. This CDR3 has 15 residues. Per the germline V gene, CDR1 is MNHEY and CDR2 is SVGEGT. With V trimmed by 7 bases and J by 5 bases, 8 bases remained unmatched.

The CDR3 reads CAISEGGSEANEQFF. In DNA, the CDR3 is TGTGCCATCAGTGAAGGGGGTTCGGAGGCCAATGAGCAGTTCTTC. This chain links TRBV10-3 with TRBJ2-1; maybe TRBD1 (6 bases). Deletions cut 3 bases from V and 6 bases from J, with 15 bases between. This CDR3 comprises 15 residues. Germline-derived CDR1 and CDR2 are ENHRY and SYGVKD.